The entry below gives a single T cell receptor beta chain sequence along with its context. Its specificity is unknown. PCR amplification relied on 60 Vbeta primers (plus 13 Jbeta primers). Assay used: immunoSEQ multiplex PCR; TCRdb lists only in-frame clones, some missing. This table holds 38,000 or so clones. This sample stems from a study of cytomegalovirus exposure and HLA in healthy donors. Overall study findings and caveats: Clonal expansion, a later analysis showed, was greater in HLA-associated TCR beta chains than in equally common others.

CDR3 size: 12 residues. CDR1 PRHDT and CDR2 FYEKMQ come from the germline V gene (reference sequence). The chain has TRBV13 and TRBJ2-5, with no clear D. TRBJ2-7 matches the DNA end more closely, so the J call is doubtful. Sequences were obtained from PBMCs. This receptor was taken from a man aged 35 to 55 in good health and CMV-seropositive. The CDR3: CASSLRSYEQYF. The CDR3 coding sequence is TGTGCCAGCAGCTTAAGGAGCTACGAGCAGTACTTC.